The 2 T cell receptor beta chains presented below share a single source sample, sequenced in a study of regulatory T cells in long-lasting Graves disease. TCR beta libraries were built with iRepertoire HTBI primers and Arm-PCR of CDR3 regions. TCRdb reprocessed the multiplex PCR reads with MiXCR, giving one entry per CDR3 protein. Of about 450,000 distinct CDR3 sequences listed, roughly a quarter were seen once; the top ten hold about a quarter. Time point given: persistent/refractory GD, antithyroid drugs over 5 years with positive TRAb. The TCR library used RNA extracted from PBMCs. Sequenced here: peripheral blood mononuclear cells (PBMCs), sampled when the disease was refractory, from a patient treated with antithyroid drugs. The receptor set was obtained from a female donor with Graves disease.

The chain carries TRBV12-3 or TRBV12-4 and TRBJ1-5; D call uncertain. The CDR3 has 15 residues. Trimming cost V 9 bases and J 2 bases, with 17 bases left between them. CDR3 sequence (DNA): TGTGCCAGTCAACCAGACCGAGGTGGCAATCAGCCCCAGCATTTT. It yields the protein CASQPDRGGNQPQHF.

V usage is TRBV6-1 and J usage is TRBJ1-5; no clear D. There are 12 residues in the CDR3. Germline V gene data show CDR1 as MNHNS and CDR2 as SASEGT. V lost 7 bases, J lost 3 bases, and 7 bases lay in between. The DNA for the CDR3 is TGTGCCAGCACCCTGGACAATCAGCCCCAGCATTTT. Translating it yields CASTLDNQPQHF.